The 8 T cell receptor beta chains given below trace back to one sample, sequenced in a study of human T cells and chemical hapten exposure. Using its own MiXCR run on the RACE reads, TCRdb lists one record per CDR3 protein. The sample yields approximately 260,000 distinct CDR3 sequences, about 9% seen once. The sample's time point: pre-sensitization, week 0. Treatment here: therapeutic diphenylcyclopropenone sensitization with weekly scalp DPC. Sample: whole blood, taken in connection with sensitization to the hapten diphenylcyclopropenone (DPC). Receptor source: a woman aged 40 to 50 with alopecia areata. Some clones in this sample may be carry-over from other donors' samples.

This rearrangement joins TRBV25-1 to TRBJ2-1; 9 nucleotides match TRBD2. The CDR3 is 16 residues long. With 4 bases clipped from V and 2 bases from J, the junction kept 6 bases outside the gene matches. CDR1 and CDR2 from the germline V gene are MGHDK and SYGVNS. CDR3 sequence reads: CASSGTPSGAYNEQFF. The CDR3 DNA reads TGTGCCAGCAGTGGAACCCCTAGCGGGGCCTACAATGAGCAGTTCTTC.

This clonotype appeared a few times. The chain uses TRBV28 and TRBJ2-7; 7 bases are shared with TRBD1. The germline CDR1 and CDR2 sequences are MDHEN and SYDVKM. The V and J ends lost 5 bases and 2 bases, in that order; junction bases with no gene match: 12. This CDR3 is 16 amino acids long. CDR3: CASSPIDRDVTYEQYF. The CDR3 coding sequence is TGTGCCAGCAGTCCGATAGACAGGGACGTTACCTACGAGCAGTACTTC.

This chain links TRBV12-3 or TRBV12-4 with TRBJ1-1, with TRBD1 as a possible D gene (5 bases). The V end lost 6 bases, the J end lost 4 bases, and 12 bases lay between the germline ends. This CDR3 comprises 13 residues. CDR3 coding DNA: TGTGCCAGCAGCATGGGCAGGGCCACTGAAGCTTTCTTT. Residues: CASSMGRATEAFF.

V is TRBV12-3 or TRBV12-4 and J is TRBJ1-3; D perhaps matches TRBD1 (5 bases). The V end lost 6 bases, the J end lost 4 bases, and 13 bases lay between the germline ends. This CDR3 contains 14 residues. The CDR3 loop reads CASRRSTAGNTIYF. In DNA, the CDR3 is TGTGCCAGCAGACGCTCGACAGCAGGAAACACCATATATTTT.

This clonotype showed up many times. The V and J genes are TRBV3-1 and TRBJ1-1; no firm D call. Trimming left V 2 bases short and J 6 bases short, with 10 bases between. The length of the CDR3 is 13 residues. The germline V gene has CDR1 LGHDT and CDR2 YNNKEL (reference sequence). This CDR3 is CASSQMKRSEAFF. The CDR3 bases are TGTGCCAGCAGCCAAATGAAGCGGTCTGAAGCTTTCTTT. Combining the CDR3 with reference TRBV3-1 and TRBJ1-1 gives the whole variable domain DTAVSQTPKYLVTQMGNDKSIKCEQNLGHDTMYWYKQDSKKFLKIMFSYNNKELIINETVPNRFSPKSPDKAHLNLHINSLELGDSAVYFCASSQMKRSEAFFGQGTRLTVV.

This clonotype was detected only a few times. The chain couples TRBV6-6 to TRBJ1-3; 7 bases are a match to TRBD1. The germline gives CDR1 MNHNY, CDR2 SVGAGI (reference sequence). The CDR3 sequence is 15 residues long. V dropped 6 bases and J dropped 4; count of bases not matched to a gene: 9. The CDR3 sequence: CASRPNRGMGNTIYF. For the CDR3, the DNA is TGTGCCAGCAGGCCGAACAGGGGTATGGGAAACACCATATATTTT.

This chain joins TRBV20-1 and TRBJ2-7; no firm D call. Germline values: CDR1 DFQATT, CDR2 SNEGSKA (reference sequence). V was shortened by 3 bases and J by 2 bases, with 8 bases between the two germline ends. The CDR3 has 12 residues. This CDR3 reads CSARYGAYEQYF. Here the CDR3 DNA reads TGCAGTGCTAGGTATGGTGCCTACGAGCAGTACTTC.

Ten or more counts support this clonotype. This chain links TRBV12-3 or TRBV12-4 with TRBJ2-1; 12 nucleotides line up with TRBD2. V shed 7 bases and J 3 bases; nucleotides not matched to a gene: 7. The CDR3 is 16 amino acids. CDR3 nucleotides: TGTGCCAGCACCCTAGCGGGAGGGCCTGGCTACAATGAGCAGTTCTTC. It yields the protein CASTLAGGPGYNEQFF.